The 5 T cell receptor beta chains listed next were all sequenced from one sample in a study of T cell clonotyping in hematopoietic cell transplantation. Profiling relied on immunoSEQ multiplex PCR, and the TCRdb table lists in-frame clones only, not all of them. The sample yields 9,500 to 11,000 clones, just over 45% seen once. Here the sequenced sample was PBMCs, taken 30 days after allogeneic stem cell transplant. The receptors were sampled from a male patient in his 50s who had an allogeneic stem cell transplant from an unrelated donor, so the T cells may come from the graft donor. Some clones in this sample may be carry-over from other donors' samples.

This rearrangement joins TRBV6-5 to TRBJ1-1; D ambiguous. Germline V gene data show CDR1 as MNHEY and CDR2 as SVGAGI. The CDR3 runs to 13 residues. Trimming took off 7 bases at V and 0 bases at J, with 9 bases between the two ends. The CDR3 sequence is CASTEGLNTEAFF. The CDR3 region has the DNA TGTGCCAGCACAGAGGGCTTGAACACTGAAGCTTTCTTT.

In this sample, this clone turned up a few times. The V call is TRBV19, the J call TRBJ2-7; the D gene is possibly TRBD1 (5 bases). Trimming removed 3 bases at V and 5 bases at J, with 14 bases between. The CDR3 spans 14 residues. Germline V gene data show CDR1 as LNHDA and CDR2 as SQIVND (reference sequence). The CDR3 here is CASSIGEGVNEQYF. The CDR3 coding sequence is TGTGCCAGTAGTATCGGCGAAGGGGTAAACGAGCAGTACTTC.

The rearrangement joins TRBV30 to TRBJ2-5; D possibly corresponds to TRBD2 (5 bases). The germline gives CDR1 GTSNPN, CDR2 SVGIG (reference sequence). The V end lost 1 base, the J end lost 1 base, and 10 bases lay between the germline ends. The CDR3 runs to 14 residues. This CDR3 is CAWSDGVGQETQYF. The CDR3, as DNA: TGTGCCTGGAGTGACGGGGTTGGCCAAGAGACCCAGTACTTC.

This clone appeared a few times. The V call is TRBV19, the J call TRBJ1-5; D gene unclear. CDR1 is LNHDA and CDR2 is SQIVND in the germline V gene (reference sequence). V gave up 1 base and J gave up 6 bases, with 4 bases separating them. This CDR3 has 12 residues. The CDR3 DNA is TGTGCCAGTAGTATAGGTAGTCAGCCCCAGCATTTT. Amino acids: CASSIGSQPQHF.

As DNA, the CDR3 is TGTGCCTGGGGAGTTCAGGGGGCGATAGGAGATACGCAGTATTTT. This encodes CAWGVQGAIGDTQYF. J is TRBJ2-3 and V is TRBV30; TRBD1 matches at 8 bases. V lost 5 bases and J lost 5; bases outside the gene matches: 12. This CDR3 is 15 amino acids long. Germline loops: CDR1 GTSNPN, CDR2 SVGIG (reference sequence). Together with reference TRBV30 and TRBJ2-3, the CDR3 gives the full variable domain: SQTIHQWPATLVQPVGSPLSLECTVEGTSNPNLYWYRQAAGRGLQLLFYSVGIGQISSEVPQNLSASRPQDRQFILSSKKLLLSDSGFYLCAWGVQGAIGDTQYFGPGTRLTVL.